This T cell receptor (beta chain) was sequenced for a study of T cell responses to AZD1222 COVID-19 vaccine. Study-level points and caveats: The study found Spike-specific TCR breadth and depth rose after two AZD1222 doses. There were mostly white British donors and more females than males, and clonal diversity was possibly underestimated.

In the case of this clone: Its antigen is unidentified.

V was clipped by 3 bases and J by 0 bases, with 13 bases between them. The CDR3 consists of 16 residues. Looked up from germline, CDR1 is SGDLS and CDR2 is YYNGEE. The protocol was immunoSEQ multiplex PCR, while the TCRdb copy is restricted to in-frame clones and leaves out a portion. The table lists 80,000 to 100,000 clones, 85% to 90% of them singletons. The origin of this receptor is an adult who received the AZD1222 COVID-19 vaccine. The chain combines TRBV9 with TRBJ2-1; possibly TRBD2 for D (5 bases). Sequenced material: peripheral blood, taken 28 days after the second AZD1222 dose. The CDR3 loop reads CASSGKSGGSYNEQFF. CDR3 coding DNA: TGTGCCAGCAGCGGGAAAAGCGGAGGCTCCTACAATGAGCAGTTCTTC.